These T cell receptor beta chains were read from a single sample in a study of vaccination and CD4 T cells after COVID-19. In TCRdb, the PCR reads were re-called with MiXCR into one record per CDR3 protein. The table shows several thousand distinct CDR3 sequences, with roughly 29% occurring only once. These receptors have no known antigen. Source material: CD4+ T cells from blood, cultured in vitro. Receptors were obtained from a human donor in good health. Each CDR3 is given with its conserved first and last residue. The D gene is left open where the match is weak. Some rows have no size entry. The others give once, few or many, or a class for an expanded clone.

D: TRBD2
size: .
V: TRBV6-4
J: TRBJ2-3
CDR3: CASSETSGGTDTQYF
DNA: TGTGCCAGCAGTGAGACTAGCGGGGGCACAGATACGCAGTATTTT

D: .
size: .
V: TRBV6-1
J: TRBJ2-3
CDR3: CASSTGMGLTSTDTQYF
DNA: TGTGCCAGCAGTACAGGCATGGGACTTACTAGCACAGATACGCAGTATTTT

D: .
size: .
V: TRBV19
J: TRBJ2-6
CDR3: CASKASTIWANVLTF
DNA: TGTGCCAGTAAGGCCAGCACCATCTGGGCCAACGTCCTGACTTTC

D: .
size: .
V: TRBV19
J: TRBJ1-3
CDR3: CASSILGTYSGNTIYF
DNA: TGTGCCAGTAGTATACTCGGAACCTACTCTGGAAACACCATATATTTT

D: .
size: few
V: TRBV7-8
J: TRBJ1-2
CDR3: CASSRGFAGHGYTF
DNA: TGTGCCAGCAGCAGAGGATTCGCCGGACATGGCTACACCTTC

D: .
size: .
V: TRBV25-1
J: TRBJ2-3
CDR3: CASSVGSLDTQYF
DNA: TGTGCCAGCAGTGTCGGAAGTCTAGATACGCAGTATTTT

D: TRBD2
size: .
V: TRBV5-4
J: TRBJ2-5
CDR3: CASSRGTSGEETQYF
DNA: TGTGCCAGCAGCCGAGGGACTAGCGGGGAAGAGACCCAGTACTTC

D: .
size: .
V: TRBV7-8
J: TRBJ1-5
CDR3: CASSLELPQPQHF
DNA: TGTGCCAGCAGCTTAGAGCTTCCTCAGCCCCAGCATTTT

D: TRBD1
size: once
V: TRBV5-1
J: TRBJ1-1
CDR3: CASSTLPGGAGLHTEAFF
DNA: TGCGCCAGCAGCACACTCCCAGGGGGCGCGGGATTACACACTGAAGCTTTCTTT

D: TRBD2
size: .
V: TRBV5-1
J: TRBJ2-5
CDR3: CASSLQTSGGETQYF
DNA: TGCGCCAGCAGCCTACAGACTAGCGGGGGAGAGACCCAGTACTTC

D: .
size: .
V: TRBV11-2
J: TRBJ1-1
CDR3: CASSFGALNTEAFF
DNA: TGTGCCAGCAGCTTCGGTGCCCTGAACACTGAAGCTTTCTTT

D: .
size: few
V: TRBV21-1
J: TRBJ1-1
CDR3: CASSREGFSEAFF
DNA: TGTGCCAGCAGCCGAGAGGGGTTCAGCGAAGCTTTCTTT

D: TRBD1
size: .
V: TRBV10-1
J: TRBJ2-2
CDR3: CASSRGQGVPLNTGELFF
DNA: TGCGCCAGCAGTCGAGGACAGGGGGTCCCTTTAAACACCGGGGAGCTGTTTTTT

D: .
size: few
V: TRBV20-1
J: TRBJ2-3
CDR3: CSAPLGASGTDTQYF
DNA: TGCAGTGCCCCCTTGGGGGCTAGCGGCACAGATACGCAGTATTTT